A single sample is the source of the 2 T cell receptor beta chains below, sequenced in a study of beta chain features in type 1 diabetes. The sequenced template was cDNA made from the entire isolated RNA. Sequencing was performed with immunoSEQ multiplex PCR; in TCRdb, only in-frame clones are kept and a portion is missing. Among some 250,000 clones, roughly a tenth were seen once, and the ten largest hold around 0.015%. Their specific antigens are unknown. General study findings and limits: Shortening that was moderate but significant affected the TCRB CDR3s of Type 1 diabetes patients in all four CD4+ subsets.

The sample taken for sequencing was naive CD4+ T cells from blood. The receptors here all came from a man aged 25 to 40 with type 1 diabetes.

This clone showed up just a few times. The rearrangement links TRBV4-2 to TRBJ2-7, with TRBD2 matching over 9 bases. Losses at the gene ends were 0 bases for V and 3 bases for J; bases not matched to a gene: 9. In germline, CDR1 is LGHNA, CDR2 YNFKEQ. The CDR3 contains 17 residues. The CDR3 DNA follows: TGTGCCAGCAGCCAAGATCGGGGTAGCGGGGGAAACTACGAGCAGTACTTC. This encodes CASSQDRGSGGNYEQYF.

This clone was picked up a small number of times. V is TRBV7-2 and J is TRBJ1-6; 8 nucleotides match TRBD1. The CDR3 totals 14 residues. Germline V gene data show CDR1 as SGHTA and CDR2 as FQGNSA. Trimming cost V 3 bases and J 10 bases; bases outside gene matches: 5. The DNA for the CDR3 is TGTGCCAGCAGCTTCGGACAGGGAGCCTCACCCCTCCACTTT. Its translation is CASSFGQGASPLHF.